This entry lists 8 T cell receptor beta chains sequenced from one sample in a study of T cells after posttransplantation cyclophosphamide. Data came from immunoSEQ multiplex PCR; TCRdb stores just in-frame clones and leaves some out. This repertoire holds 35,000 to 55,000 clones, and none appear only once. Sequencing was performed on PBMCs. These receptors came from a man between 35 and 55 years old in good health, CMV-negative, and a related stem cell transplant donor.

There are many counts of this clone. The rearrangement uses TRBV2 and TRBJ2-3, with 10 bases aligning to TRBD2. Trimming at V came to 6 bases and at J to 1 base, leaving 7 bases not matched to a gene. The length of the CDR3 is 16 residues. Germline V gene data show CDR1 as SNHLY and CDR2 as FYNNEI. This chain's CDR3 is CASSGPLAGGTDTQYF. CDR3 DNA: TGTGCCAGCAGCGGTCCTCTAGCGGGAGGCACAGATACGCAGTATTTT.

In this sample, this clone turned up many times. The CDR3 nucleotides are TGTGCCAGCAGTCCAGGCTCAAACTATAATTCACCCCTCCACTTT. It is translated as CASSPGSNYNSPLHF. V and J are TRBV27 and TRBJ1-6; D is unclear. V shed 5 bases and J shed 3 bases, with 11 bases lying between them. The CDR3 consists of 15 residues. The germline gives CDR1 MNHEY, CDR2 SMNVEV (reference sequence).

This chain links TRBV7-2 with TRBJ2-3; 8 bases align to TRBD2. Germline CDR1 SGHTA, CDR2 FQGNSA. V shed 5 bases, J shed 6 bases, and the junction held 10 bases outside the gene matches. The CDR3 has 15 amino acids. The CDR3 region has the DNA TGTGCCAGCAGCCTCCCACCGGGGGGGCAGGATACGCAGTATTTT. Translated: CASSLPPGGQDTQYF.

This chain links TRBV18 with TRBJ2-5, with 9 bases matching TRBD1. CDR3 length: 14 residues. Germline CDR1 KGHSH, CDR2 LQKENI. With V trimmed by 2 bases and J by 5 bases, 3 bases remained unmatched. CDR3 in DNA: TGTGCCAGCTCACCAGGACAGGGGATGGAGACCCAGTACTTC. Amino acid sequence: CASSPGQGMETQYF. Looking up the rest from reference TRBV18 and TRBJ2-5 gives the full variable domain: NAGVMQNPRHLVRRRGQEARLRCSPMKGHSHVYWYRQLPEEGLKFMVYLQKENIIDESGMPKERFSAEFPKEGPSILRIQQVVRGDSAAYFCASSPGQGMETQYFGPGTRLLVL.

Many counts were recorded for this clone. The rearrangement joins TRBV5-4 to TRBJ2-2; 14 positions agree with TRBD2. The V and J ends lost 4 bases and 4 bases, in that order; junction bases with no gene match: 6. The CDR3 is 17 amino acids. Germline-derived CDR1 and CDR2 are SGHNT and YYREEE (reference sequence). The CDR3 sequence is CASSRPGTSGSTGELFF. For the CDR3, the DNA is TGTGCCAGCAGCCGTCCCGGGACTAGCGGGAGCACCGGGGAGCTGTTTTTT.

This clone has at least ten counts. The chain joins TRBV4-2 to TRBJ1-4; 8 positions agree with TRBD1. The CDR3 runs 15 residues. Germline trimming cut 4 bases from V and 6 bases from J; bases unmatched to any gene: 7. Germline V gives CDR1 LGHNA, CDR2 YNFKEQ. CDR3 loop: CASSRGQGSDEKLFF. The CDR3 bases are TGTGCCAGCAGCCGAGGACAGGGATCGGATGAAAAACTGTTTTTT.

This clone has more than one count but fewer than ten. The CDR3: CASRLGGLAAHTDTQYF. DNA for the CDR3: TGTGCAAGTCGCTTAGGAGGACTAGCGGCCCACACAGATACGCAGTATTTT. The chain has TRBV12-2 and TRBJ2-3; TRBD2 is taken as the D call from the table, unchecked against the DNA. TRBV12-2 is flagged as a pseudogene. This CDR3 spans 17 amino acids.

This clone has a count of ten or more. The gene calls are TRBV4-2 and TRBJ2-1; TRBD2 aligns across 15 bases. Germline lookup yields CDR1 LGHNA and CDR2 YNFKEQ. There are 19 residues in the CDR3. J was trimmed by 6 bases and V by 3 bases; bases with no gene match: 12. The CDR3 here is CASSQVGRTSGGAGNEQFF. As DNA, the CDR3 is TGTGCCAGCAGCCAGGTGGGGCGGACTAGCGGGGGGGCGGGCAATGAGCAGTTCTTC.